The rows below give T cell receptor beta chains drawn from one sample of a study of T cells expressing NK-cell markers. TCRdb reprocessed the 5' RACE reads and stores each CDR3 protein as one record, lacking DNA. This sample's clone table lists 150,000 or so distinct CDR3 sequences. The specimen was blood T cells: a sorted CD56 or NKG2C T cell subset, CD4+ or CD8+ T cells, or bulk PBMC T cells (not recorded which). Source of these receptors: a woman between 18 and 70 years old in good health. CDR3s include the opening cysteine and the closing phenylalanine or tryptophan. Each record gives: V gene, J gene, CDR3 protein.

TRBV7-3	TRBJ1-6	CASSLGTAEYNSPLHF
TRBV14	TRBJ1-2	CASSQDRPGEGYTF
TRBV12-3/TRBV12-4	TRBJ2-2	CASSWANTGELFF
TRBV2	TRBJ2-5	CASTLAGAQETQYF
TRBV5-5	TRBJ2-7	CASRQPGQGTHEQYF
TRBV5-5	TRBJ2-1	CASSSGPGVVVNNEQFF
TRBV6-1	TRBJ1-1	CASRMTENTEAFF
TRBV20-1	TRBJ2-3	CSAKIAGQSTDTQYF
TRBV29-1	TRBJ2-3	CSALGLPDTQYF
TRBV20-1	TRBJ2-7	CSARPPGLGYEQYF
TRBV6-5	TRBJ2-7	CASSYDLGGYEQYF
TRBV18	TRBJ1-2	CASSRNRIPNYGYTF
TRBV5-5	TRBJ1-4	CASSYDGTGDEKLFF
TRBV20-1	TRBJ2-7	CSASWPGRVGYEQYF
TRBV5-1	TRBJ1-4	CASSFEGGEKLFF
TRBV7-9	TRBJ2-3	CASSSTFTDTQYF
TRBV5-1	TRBJ2-7	CASSLDSGRTLYEQYF
TRBV5-1	TRBJ2-4	CASSQTGQAPGIQYF
TRBV12-3/TRBV12-4	TRBJ2-2	CASTLAGGNTGELFF
TRBV3-1	TRBJ2-1	CASSQDRGLSDEQFF
TRBV4-1	TRBJ1-6	CASSQEEGYNSPLHF
TRBV5-1	TRBJ2-7	CASSQEDWRNYEQYF
TRBV7-9	TRBJ2-1	CASSPYGGSYNEQFF
TRBV5-6	TRBJ2-5	CASNGGQETQYF